Shown below are 9 T cell receptor beta chains from a single sample sequenced in a study of shared clonotypes between healthy human individuals. TCRdb's table, derived via immunoSEQ multiplex PCR, lists solely in-frame clones and lacks some. The sample shows over a million clones, more than 65% of them seen only once. The sequenced sample consisted of memory CD4+ T cells sorted from blood. Regarding subset: CD45RA-negative fraction. The receptors shown here come from a man between 18 and 35 years old in good health.

The rearrangement uses TRBV6-1 and TRBJ2-1; D is perhaps TRBD2 (6 bases). The length of the CDR3 is 13 residues. The germline V gene encodes CDR1 MNHNS and CDR2 SASEGT. V gave up 10 bases and J gave up 6 bases, with 16 bases separating them. CDR3 in amino acids: CATRDFGSNEQFF. The CDR3 nucleotides are TGTGCCACGAGGGACTTCGGGAGCAATGAGCAGTTCTTC.

As regards this clone: Other DNA variants within this sample encode the same CDR3. The chain carries TRBV18 and TRBJ2-2, with TRBD1 identical over 8 bases. The CDR3 is 16 amino acids. Germline CDR1 and CDR2: KGHSH and LQKENI. V dropped 6 bases and J dropped 0; count of bases not matched to a gene: 6. The CDR3 DNA sequence: TGTGCCAGCTCCCCGGGACAGGTGACGAACACCGGGGAGCTGTTTTTT. This translates into CASSPGQVTNTGELFF.

The chain couples TRBV6-1 to TRBJ1-6, with 7 positions matching TRBD1. The CDR3 has 14 residues. After removal of 5 bases from V and 10 bases from J, the junction contained 8 bases not matched to a gene. Germline V gene lookup returns CDR1 MNHNS and CDR2 SASEGT. DNA of the CDR3: TGTGCCAGCAGTAAGCAGGGGGGAGGATCACCCCTCCACTTT. Its protein is CASSKQGGGSPLHF.

V gene TRBV18 combines with J gene TRBJ2-1; 7 nucleotides align to TRBD2. The CDR3 is 14 amino acids. The germline V gene has CDR1 KGHSH and CDR2 LQKENI. Trimming at V came to 5 bases and at J to 7 bases, leaving 8 bases not matched to a gene. CDR3 nucleotide sequence: TGTGCCAGCTCAATTCCGGGACTACAAAATGAGCAGTTCTTC. It specifies CASSIPGLQNEQFF.

This chain joins TRBV18 and TRBJ2-7, with 7 bases lining up with TRBD1. The CDR3 runs 15 residues. The J segment lost 3 bases and the V segment lost 3 bases, leaving 8 bases of the junction unmatched. Germline V CDR1 and CDR2: KGHSH, LQKENI. CDR3 loop: CASSPIQGSYYEQYF. The CDR3, as DNA: TGTGCCAGCTCACCCATACAGGGGAGTTACTACGAGCAGTACTTC.

This chain joins TRBV11-2 and TRBJ2-3; D is perhaps TRBD2 (5 bases). The germline V and J ends were trimmed by 1 base and 5 bases, with 19 bases remaining between them. The CDR3 is made up of 17 amino acids. In germline, CDR1 is SGHAT, CDR2 FQNNGV. The CDR3 DNA follows: TGTGCCAGCAGCTTAGTTTCTGGGAGAGGAAGCGGAGATACGCAGTATTTT. It yields the protein CASSLVSGRGSGDTQYF.

The chain is built from TRBV5-1 and TRBJ1-1, with TRBD1 identical over 10 bases. Germline assignment: CDR1 SGHRS and CDR2 YFSETQ. There are 15 residues in the CDR3. The trim removed 0 bases at V and 5 bases at J, leaving 4 bases unmatched. The CDR3 spells CASSLGQGASTEAFF. For the CDR3, the DNA is TGCGCCAGCAGCTTGGGACAGGGGGCGTCTACTGAAGCTTTCTTT.

About this clone itself: This sample includes further DNA sequences coding for the same CDR3. V and J are TRBV7-2 and TRBJ2-3; D unclear. Trimming cost V 5 bases and J 0 bases, with 9 bases left between them. The germline V gene encodes CDR1 SGHTA and CDR2 FQGNSA. The CDR3 extends over 14 amino acids. The CDR3 here is CASSRQVSTDTQYF. DNA of the CDR3: TGTGCCAGCAGCCGTCAGGTTAGCACAGATACGCAGTATTTT. Based on the CDR3 plus reference TRBV7-2 and TRBJ2-3, the full variable domain is GAGVSQSPSNKVTEKGKDVELRCDPISGHTALYWYRQSLGQGLEFLIYFQGNSAPDKSGLPSDRFSAERTGGSVSTLTIQRTQQEDSAVYLCASSRQVSTDTQYFGPGTRLTVL.

V usage is TRBV4-1 and J usage is TRBJ2-2, with 12 bases aligning to TRBD1. After removal of 4 bases from V and 3 bases from J, the junction contained 9 bases not matched to a gene. In germline, CDR1 is MGHRA, CDR2 YSYEKL. The CDR3 has 18 residues. CDR3 sequence (DNA): TGCGCCAGCAGCCTCCCGGGACAGGGGGCCAAGGACACCGGGGAGCTGTTTTTT. It encodes CASSLPGQGAKDTGELFF.